The entry below gives a single T cell receptor (beta chain) sequence along with its context. The specificity of this receptor is unknown. Base qualities are missing; no much larger clone stands one base away. CDR1 and CDR2 (SQVTM, ANQGSEA) derive from the germline V gene. Trimming at the junction amounts to 4 bases on V and 4 bases on J, and the germline ends lie 10 bases apart. Its CDR3 holds 12 amino acids, cysteine through phenylalanine. The retained sequence is limited to the CDR3, 36 bases, with the frame set at the first base. TCRbeta CDR3 regions were amplified from genomic DNA using the immunoSEQ Assay, a bias-controlled multiplex PCR. The paper's processing steps were these. The number of nucleated cells in each sample was estimated by amplification of reference gene primers within the assay. To quantify the absolute abundance of each unique TCRbeta CDR3 rearrangement, sequence reads were collapsed and filtered. For each sample, productive Simpson clonality was calculated by taking the square root of Simpson's diversity index across productive rearrangements. This immuneACCESS table, as held by TCRdb, lists in-frame sequences with V and J called but not all clones. Of the missing ones, under half trace to an unresolved V gene in checked studies; the others have no known cause. For V, J and clone size, that table is used; D and trimming come from the DNA. The sample table lists about 180,000 clones, about 89% of them with a count of one. The top ten hold around 2.3% of the sample.

Whole blood was collected in K2EDTA tubes by collaborating institutions according to the institutions' own protocols. For TCRbeta analysis, collaborators shipped samples in one of three forms: frozen whole blood, isolated PBMCs, or DNA extracted from either of those sample types. This sample stems from a study of blood T cell repertoires in COVID-19 (dated by TCRdb to the early 2020s). For context, the study as a whole: Samples from collaborators originated in the United States, Italy and Spain and spanned both the acute and convalescent phases of COVID-19. The prospective study material was composed of cDNA or gDNA derived from T cells, B-cell-depleted T cells, or PBMCs. Deeply sampled blood TCRbeta repertoires from subjects exposed to, actively infected with, or recovered from COVID-19 were included in the dataset. The repertoires were released in a freely available public database meant as a resource for research on the immune response to SARS-CoV-2. The samples were drawn from the first 160 participants of the ongoing ImmuneRACE study and from 1,254 subjects provided by 6 global collaborators. The sample metadata nearly always contained a de-identified subject ID, COVID-19 status, age in years and sex. Where available, HLA class I and class II types were taken from metadata supplied by the sample provider and were not determined by assay-based typing. Study-wide conclusions, independent of this receptor: The amount of clinical and demographic metadata varied by source and participant and was provided uncurated.

Specimen: peripheral blood. This TCR was recovered from a man in his forties with active or convalescent COVID-19. This sequence uses TRBV29-1 and TRBJ1-2, with the D gene uncertain. The DNA sequence reads TGCAGCGTTGTCGGTCTGAGCTATGGCTACACCTTC. Its protein reads: CSVVGLSYGYTF.